This TCR beta chain originates from a study of neurological immune-mediated disorders. Findings of the study overall: HTLV-1-associated myelopathy displayed the greatest TCR clonal expansion, and multiple sclerosis exhibited the smallest, lower than that of healthy controls.

This CDR3 region has 15 residues. J gave up 2 bases and V 6 bases, and 7 bases lay outside the gene matches. Per germline, CDR1 MDHEN and CDR2 SYDVKM. 5'RACE generated cDNA with 10-nucleotide random UMIs. In TCRdb, the 5' RACE reads were re-called with MiXCR into one record per CDR3 protein. Of over 13,000 distinct CDR3 sequences listed, more than 9% were seen once; the top ten hold approximately 26%. As concerns this clonotype: Its target is unknown.

Sequencing was done on a sample of PBMCs. The chain employs TRBV28 and TRBJ1-5; 7 bases fit TRBD1. The TCR sequence derives from a woman between 35 and 50 years old in good health. CDR3 sequence reads: CASSKDRTRNQPQHF. The CDR3, as DNA: TGTGCCAGCAGCAAGGACAGGACCCGCAATCAGCCCCAGCATTTT.